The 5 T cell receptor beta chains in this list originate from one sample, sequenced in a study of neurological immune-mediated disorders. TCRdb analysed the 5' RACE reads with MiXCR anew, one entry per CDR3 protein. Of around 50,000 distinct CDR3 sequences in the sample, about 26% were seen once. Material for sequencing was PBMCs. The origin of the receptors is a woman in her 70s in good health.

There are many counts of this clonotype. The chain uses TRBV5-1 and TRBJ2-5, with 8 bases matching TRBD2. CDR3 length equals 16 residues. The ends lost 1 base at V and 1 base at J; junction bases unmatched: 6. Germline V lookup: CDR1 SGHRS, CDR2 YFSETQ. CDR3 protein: CASSLTAGTSQETQYF. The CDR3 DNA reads TGCGCCAGCAGCTTGACCGCCGGGACTAGCCAAGAGACCCAGTACTTC.

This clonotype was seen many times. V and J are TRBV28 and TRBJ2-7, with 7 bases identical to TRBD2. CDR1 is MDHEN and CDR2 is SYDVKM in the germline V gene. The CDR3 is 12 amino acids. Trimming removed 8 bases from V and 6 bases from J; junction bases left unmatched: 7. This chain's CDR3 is CASGGGVVEQYF. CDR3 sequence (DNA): TGTGCCAGCGGGGGGGGGGTAGTCGAGCAGTACTTC.

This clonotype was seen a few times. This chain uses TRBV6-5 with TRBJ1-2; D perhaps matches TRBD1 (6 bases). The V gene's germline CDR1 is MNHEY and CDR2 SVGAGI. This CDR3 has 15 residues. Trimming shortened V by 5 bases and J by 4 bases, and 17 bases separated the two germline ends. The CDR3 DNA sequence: TGTGCCAGCAGTCCAGGCAGGGGAGGAAGCTATGGCTACACCTTC. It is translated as CASSPGRGGSYGYTF.

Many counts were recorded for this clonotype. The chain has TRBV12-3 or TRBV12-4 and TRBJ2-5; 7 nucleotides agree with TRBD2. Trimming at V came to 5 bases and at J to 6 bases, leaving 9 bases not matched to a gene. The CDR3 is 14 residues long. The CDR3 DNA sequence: TGTGCCAGCAGTGAGGGACTACTTGGCCAGACCCAGTACTTC. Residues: CASSEGLLGQTQYF.

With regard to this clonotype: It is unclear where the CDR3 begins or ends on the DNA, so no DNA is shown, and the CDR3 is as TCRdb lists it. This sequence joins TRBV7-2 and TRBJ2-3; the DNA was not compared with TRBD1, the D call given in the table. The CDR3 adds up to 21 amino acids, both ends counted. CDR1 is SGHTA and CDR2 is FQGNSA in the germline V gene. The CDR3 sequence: CASSFYICSAKQGGRADTQYF.